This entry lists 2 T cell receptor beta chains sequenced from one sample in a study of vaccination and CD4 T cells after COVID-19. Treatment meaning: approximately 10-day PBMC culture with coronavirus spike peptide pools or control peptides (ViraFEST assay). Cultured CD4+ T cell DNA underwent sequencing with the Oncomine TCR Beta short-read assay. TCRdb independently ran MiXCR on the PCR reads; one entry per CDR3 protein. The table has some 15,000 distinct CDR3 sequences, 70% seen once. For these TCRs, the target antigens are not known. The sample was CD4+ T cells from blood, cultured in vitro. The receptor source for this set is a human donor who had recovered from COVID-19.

The CDR3 reads CASSSGQGRETQYF. Here the CDR3 DNA reads TGTGCCAGCAGCTCAGGACAGGGGAGGGAGACCCAGTACTTC. The V gene is TRBV5-4, the J gene TRBJ2-5; TRBD1 agrees at 9 bases. Unmatched junction bases numbered 5, after V lost 3 bases and J lost 5 bases. This CDR3 is built from 14 residues. Germline loops: CDR1 SGHNT, CDR2 YYREEE (reference sequence).

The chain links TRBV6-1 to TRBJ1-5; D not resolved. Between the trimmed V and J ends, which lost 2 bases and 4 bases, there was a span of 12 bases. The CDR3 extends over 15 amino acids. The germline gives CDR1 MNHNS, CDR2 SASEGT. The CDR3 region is CASSEQRTLNQPQHF. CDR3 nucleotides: TGTGCCAGCAGTGAACAACGGACTTTAAATCAGCCCCAGCATTTT.